This T cell receptor beta chain was recorded in a study of T cell repertoires in cytomegalovirus infection. A remark on this clonotype: Its antigen is not identified. One end of the junction fails to match germline, which may point to a read error.

TCRdb called the reads again in MiXCR, with one record for every CDR3 protein. The data hold 200,000 or so distinct CDR3 sequences, with about 40% observed a single time. This CDR3 is built from 15 residues. CDR1 and CDR2 from the germline V gene are MNHEY and SMNVEV (reference sequence). The rearrangement links TRBV27 to TRBJ1-5, with 9 bases lining up with TRBD1. This TCR came from a human donor in good health (CMV status not recorded). Some clones in this sample may be carry-over from other donors' samples. The sequenced sample was CD8+ T cells from cultured PBMCs, obtained from culture after CMV antigen stimulation. The DNA of the CDR3 is TGTGCCTGCAGTTCAGGGACAGGGAGGGATCAGCCCAAGCATTTT. It encodes CACSSGTGRDQPKHF.